The sample holds one count of the clone carrying this T cell receptor (beta chain). The antigen remains unidentified. This sample is drawn from a study of cytomegalovirus exposure and HLA in healthy donors. Study results and caveats: Later genetic work tied a missense DCLRE1C variant to beta-chain V and J trimming. Cytomegalovirus-associated TCR beta chains were listed, numbering 150 to 200.

The PCR employed 60 Vbeta primers together with 13 Jbeta primers. The method was immunoSEQ multiplex PCR; TCRdb's version includes in-frame clones alone and lacks a portion of them. The table lists some 200,000 clones, 81% of them singletons, with less than 4.5% in the top ten. Sequenced: PBMCs. The source of this sequence is a man between 50 and 59 years old in good health and CMV-seronegative.

The CDR3 coding sequence is TGTGCCAGCAGCTCTACTTGGAGACTAGCGGGGGGGTACGGGCAGTTCTTC. Translated: CASSSTWRLAGGYGQFF. The V and J genes are TRBV27 and TRBJ2-1; the match to TRBD2 covers 14 bases. CDR3 size: 17 residues. Per germline, CDR1 MNHEY and CDR2 SMNVEV (reference sequence). Trimming removed 6 bases from V and 12 bases from J; junction bases left unmatched: 16.